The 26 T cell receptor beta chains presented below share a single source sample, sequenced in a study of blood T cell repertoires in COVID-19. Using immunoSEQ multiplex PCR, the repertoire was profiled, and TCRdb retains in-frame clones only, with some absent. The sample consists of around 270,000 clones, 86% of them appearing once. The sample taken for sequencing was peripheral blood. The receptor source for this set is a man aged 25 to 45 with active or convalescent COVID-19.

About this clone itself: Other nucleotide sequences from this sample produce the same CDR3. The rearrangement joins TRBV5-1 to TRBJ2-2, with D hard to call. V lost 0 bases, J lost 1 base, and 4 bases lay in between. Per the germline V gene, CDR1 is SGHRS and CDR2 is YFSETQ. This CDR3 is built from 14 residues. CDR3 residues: CASSLGQNTGELFF. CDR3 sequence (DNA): TGCGCCAGCAGCTTGGGACAGAACACCGGGGAGCTGTTTTTT.

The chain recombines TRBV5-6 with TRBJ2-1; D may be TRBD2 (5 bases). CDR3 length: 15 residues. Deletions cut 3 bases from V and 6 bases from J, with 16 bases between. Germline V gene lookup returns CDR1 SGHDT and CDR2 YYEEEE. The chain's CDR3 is CASSYLPGNPNEQFF. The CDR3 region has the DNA TGTGCCAGCAGCTACCTGCCGGGGAATCCCAATGAGCAGTTCTTC.

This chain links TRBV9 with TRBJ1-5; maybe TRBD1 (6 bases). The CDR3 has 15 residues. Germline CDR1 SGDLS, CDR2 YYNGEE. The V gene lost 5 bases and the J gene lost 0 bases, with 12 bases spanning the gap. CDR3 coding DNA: TGTGCCAGCAGTGGAACAGGGACTAGCAATCAGCCCCAGCATTTT. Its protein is CASSGTGTSNQPQHF.

The CDR3 spells CACSKQGRDTEAFF. The CDR3, as DNA: TGTGCCTGCTCGAAACAGGGTCGGGACACTGAAGCTTTCTTT. V and J are TRBV30 and TRBJ1-1; possibly TRBD1 for D (6 bases). CDR3 size: 14 residues. The V gene's germline CDR1 is GTSNPN and CDR2 SVGIG (reference sequence). The V and J ends lost 6 bases and 3 bases respectively, with 17 bases between them.

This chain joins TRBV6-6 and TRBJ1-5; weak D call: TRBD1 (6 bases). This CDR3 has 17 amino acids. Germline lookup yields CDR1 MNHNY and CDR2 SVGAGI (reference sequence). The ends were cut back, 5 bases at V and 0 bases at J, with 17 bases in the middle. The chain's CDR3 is CASSHPGGDNSNQPQHF. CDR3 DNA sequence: TGTGCCAGCAGTCACCCGGGGGGCGATAATAGCAATCAGCCCCAGCATTTT.

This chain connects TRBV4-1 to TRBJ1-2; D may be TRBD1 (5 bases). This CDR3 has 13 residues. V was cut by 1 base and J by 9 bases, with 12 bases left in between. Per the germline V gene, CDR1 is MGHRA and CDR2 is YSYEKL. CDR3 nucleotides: TGCGCCAGCAGCCAAGTTGCGGCGGGACGCTACACCTTC. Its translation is CASSQVAAGRYTF.

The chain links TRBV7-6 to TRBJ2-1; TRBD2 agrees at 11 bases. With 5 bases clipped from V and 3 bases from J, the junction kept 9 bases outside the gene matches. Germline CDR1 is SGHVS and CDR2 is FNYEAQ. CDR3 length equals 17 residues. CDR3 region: CASSPTPLAGGYNEQFF. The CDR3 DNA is TGTGCCAGCAGCCCCACCCCTCTAGCGGGGGGCTACAATGAGCAGTTCTTC.

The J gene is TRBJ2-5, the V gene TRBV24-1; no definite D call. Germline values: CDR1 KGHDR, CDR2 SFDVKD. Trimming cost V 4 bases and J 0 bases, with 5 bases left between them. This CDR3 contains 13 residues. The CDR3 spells CATSEADQETQYF. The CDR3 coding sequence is TGTGCCACCAGTGAGGCAGACCAAGAGACCCAGTACTTC.

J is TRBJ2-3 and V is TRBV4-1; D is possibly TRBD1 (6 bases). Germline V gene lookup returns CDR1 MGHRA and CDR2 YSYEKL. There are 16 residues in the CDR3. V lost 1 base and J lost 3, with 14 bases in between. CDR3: CASSQVWTADTDTQYF. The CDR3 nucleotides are TGCGCCAGCAGCCAAGTTTGGACAGCGGATACAGATACGCAGTATTTT.

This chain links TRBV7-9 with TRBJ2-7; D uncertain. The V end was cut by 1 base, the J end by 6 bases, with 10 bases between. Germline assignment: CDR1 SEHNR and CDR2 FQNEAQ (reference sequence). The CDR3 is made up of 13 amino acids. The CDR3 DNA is TGTGCCAGCAGCTTAGGGGTCTCAGGCGAGCAGTACTTC. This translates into CASSLGVSGEQYF. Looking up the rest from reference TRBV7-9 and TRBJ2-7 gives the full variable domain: DTGVSQNPRHKITKRGQNVTFRCDPISEHNRLYWYRQTLGQGPEFLTYFQNEAQLEKSRLLSDRFSAERPKGSFSTLEIQRTEQGDSAMYLCASSLGVSGEQYFGPGTRLTVT.

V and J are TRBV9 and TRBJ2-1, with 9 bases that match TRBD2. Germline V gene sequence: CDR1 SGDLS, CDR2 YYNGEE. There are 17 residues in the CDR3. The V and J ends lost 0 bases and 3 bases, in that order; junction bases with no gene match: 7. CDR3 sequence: CASSVVGGGAFYNEQFF. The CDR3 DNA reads TGTGCCAGCAGCGTAGTAGGCGGGGGGGCCTTCTACAATGAGCAGTTCTTC.

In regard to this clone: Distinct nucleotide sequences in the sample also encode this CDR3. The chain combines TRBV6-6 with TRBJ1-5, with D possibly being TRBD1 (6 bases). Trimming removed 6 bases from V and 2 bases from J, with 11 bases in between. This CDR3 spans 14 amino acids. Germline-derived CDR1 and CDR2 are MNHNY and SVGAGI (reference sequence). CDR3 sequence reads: CASRPRGGNQPQHF. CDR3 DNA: TGTGCCAGCAGACCCAGGGGTGGCAATCAGCCCCAGCATTTT.

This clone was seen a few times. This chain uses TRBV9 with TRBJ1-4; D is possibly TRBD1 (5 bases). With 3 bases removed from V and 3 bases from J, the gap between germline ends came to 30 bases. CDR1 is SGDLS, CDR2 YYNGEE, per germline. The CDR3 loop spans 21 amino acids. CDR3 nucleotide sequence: TGTGCCAGCAGCGGGATGACCGGGACCCAGCTTCGGCGGGGGGCTAATGAAAAACTGTTTTTT. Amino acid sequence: CASSGMTGTQLRRGANEKLFF.

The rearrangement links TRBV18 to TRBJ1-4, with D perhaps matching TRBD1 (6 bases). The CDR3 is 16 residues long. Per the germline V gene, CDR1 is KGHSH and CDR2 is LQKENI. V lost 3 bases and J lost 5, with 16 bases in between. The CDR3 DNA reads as TGTGCCAGCTCACCCGCCGTGGGGGCAATCAATGAAAAACTGTTTTTT. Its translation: CASSPAVGAINEKLFF.

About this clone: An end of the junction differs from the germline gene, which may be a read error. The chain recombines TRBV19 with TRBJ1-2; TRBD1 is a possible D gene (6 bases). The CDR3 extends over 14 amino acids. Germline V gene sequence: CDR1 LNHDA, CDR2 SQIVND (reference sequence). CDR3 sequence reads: CASIESRGVYDYTF. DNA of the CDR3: TGTGCCAGTATCGAGAGCAGGGGAGTTTATGACTACACCTTC.

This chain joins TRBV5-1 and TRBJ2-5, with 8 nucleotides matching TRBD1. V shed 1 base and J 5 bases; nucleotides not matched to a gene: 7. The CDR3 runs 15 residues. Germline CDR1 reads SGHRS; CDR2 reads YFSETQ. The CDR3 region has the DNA TGCGCCAGCAGCTTGAATACAGGGGGTAGGGAGACCCAGTACTTC. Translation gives CASSLNTGGRETQYF.

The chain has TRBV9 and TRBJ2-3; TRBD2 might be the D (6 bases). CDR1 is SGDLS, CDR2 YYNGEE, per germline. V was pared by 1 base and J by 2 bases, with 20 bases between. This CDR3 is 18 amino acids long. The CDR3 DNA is TGTGCCAGCAGCGTAAACCCCGGGACTCAAATAATCACAGATACGCAGTATTTT. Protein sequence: CASSVNPGTQIITDTQYF.

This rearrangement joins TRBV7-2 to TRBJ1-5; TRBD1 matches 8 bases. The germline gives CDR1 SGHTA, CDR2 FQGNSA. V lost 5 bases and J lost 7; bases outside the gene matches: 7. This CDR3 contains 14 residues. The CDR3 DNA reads TGTGCCAGCAGCCCAGAAGGACAGGGCCAGCCCCAGCATTTT. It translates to CASSPEGQGQPQHF.

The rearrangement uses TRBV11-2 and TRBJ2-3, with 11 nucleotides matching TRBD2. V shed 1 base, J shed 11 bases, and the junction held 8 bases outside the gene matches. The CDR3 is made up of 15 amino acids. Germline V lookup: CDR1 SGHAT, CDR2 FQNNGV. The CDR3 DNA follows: TGTGCCAGCAGCTTAGGGGTGACTAGCGGGGAATTGCAGTATTTT. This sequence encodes CASSLGVTSGELQYF. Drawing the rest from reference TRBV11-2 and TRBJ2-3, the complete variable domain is EAGVAQSPRYKIIEKRQSVAFWCNPISGHATLYWYQQILGQGPKLLIQFQNNGVVDDSQLPKDRFSAERLKGVDSTLKIQPAKLEDSAVYLCASSLGVTSGELQYFGPGTRLTVL.

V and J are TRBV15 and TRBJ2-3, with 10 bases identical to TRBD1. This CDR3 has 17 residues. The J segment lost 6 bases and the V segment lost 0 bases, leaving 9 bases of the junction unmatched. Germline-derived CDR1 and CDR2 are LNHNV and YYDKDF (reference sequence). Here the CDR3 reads CATSRDRGQGGGDTQYF. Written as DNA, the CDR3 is TGTGCCACCAGCAGAGATCGCGGACAGGGGGGTGGGGATACGCAGTATTTT.

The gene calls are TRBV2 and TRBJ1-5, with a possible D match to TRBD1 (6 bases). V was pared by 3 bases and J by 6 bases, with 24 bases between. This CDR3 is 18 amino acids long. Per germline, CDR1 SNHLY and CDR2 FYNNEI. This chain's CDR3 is CASSDWGLGYKAGQPQHF. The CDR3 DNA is TGTGCCAGCAGTGATTGGGGGCTCGGGTATAAGGCTGGTCAGCCCCAGCATTTT.

DNA for the CDR3: TGTGCCTGGAATGAGGGACAGGGTAACACCGGGGAGCTGTTTTTT. Its translation is CAWNEGQGNTGELFF. The chain links TRBV30 to TRBJ2-2, with TRBD1 matching over 9 bases. Losses at the gene ends were 4 bases for V and 2 bases for J; bases not matched to a gene: 5. The CDR3 has 15 residues. Germline CDR1 reads GTSNPN; CDR2 reads SVGIG (reference sequence).

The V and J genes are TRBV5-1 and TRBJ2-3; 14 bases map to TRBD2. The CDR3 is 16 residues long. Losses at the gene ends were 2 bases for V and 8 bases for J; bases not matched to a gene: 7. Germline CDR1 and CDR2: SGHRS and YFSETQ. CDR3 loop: CASSFGLAGGGSTQYF. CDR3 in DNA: TGCGCCAGCAGCTTTGGACTAGCGGGGGGCGGGAGTACGCAGTATTTT.

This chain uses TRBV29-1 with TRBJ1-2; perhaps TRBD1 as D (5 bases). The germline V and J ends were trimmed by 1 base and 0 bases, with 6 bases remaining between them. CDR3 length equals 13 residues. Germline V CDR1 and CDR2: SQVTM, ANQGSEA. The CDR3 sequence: CSVEGGANYGYTF. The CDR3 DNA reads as TGCAGCGTTGAAGGGGGCGCTAACTATGGCTACACCTTC.

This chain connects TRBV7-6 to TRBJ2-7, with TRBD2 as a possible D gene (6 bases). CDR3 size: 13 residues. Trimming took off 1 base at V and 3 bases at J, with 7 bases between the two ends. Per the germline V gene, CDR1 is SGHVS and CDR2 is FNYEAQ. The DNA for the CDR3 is TGTGCCAGCAGCTTAGGCGGGGACTACGAGCAGTACTTC. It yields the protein CASSLGGDYEQYF.

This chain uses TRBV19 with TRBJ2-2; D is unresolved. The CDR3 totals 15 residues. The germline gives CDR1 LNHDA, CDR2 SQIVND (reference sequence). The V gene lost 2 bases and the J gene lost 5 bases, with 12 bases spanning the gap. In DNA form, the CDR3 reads TGTGCCAGTAGTATAATGTCAGGTGGGACCGGGGAGCTGTTTTTT. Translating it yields CASSIMSGGTGELFF.